This T cell receptor beta chain was observed in a study of T cells after yellow fever vaccination (dated 2019 in TCRdb). General notes on the study: The SMART-Seq v4 Ultra Low Input RNA kit was used to prepare libraries from fractions with low cell numbers. Bulk TCR alpha and beta repertoires were sequenced longitudinally to track T-cell clones before and after primary and booster YFV17D yellow fever vaccination. The cohort comprised two healthy male donors, one aged 18 to 29 and one aged 30 to 40 years. Blood was drawn at multiple timepoints before and after primary and secondary immunization, with bulk PBMC replicates and cell subsets isolated.

Sample treatment or condition, as interpreted from the label and publication: live attenuated yellow fever vaccine strain. A standard Ficoll-Paque protocol was used to isolate PBMCs from peripheral blood. With anti-CD3 and anti-CD8 staining plus a dextramer loaded with the yellow fever NS4B epitope peptide, the researchers sorted epitope-specific CD8 T cells. RNA was extracted with TriZol from bulk PBMCs, CD4 and CD8 fractions, and dextramer-positive and dextramer-negative fractions. Broad study findings and their caveats: FACS-sorted repertoires could contain abundant contaminating clonotypes from the bulk population, so computational filtering was required. A small fraction of clonotypes appeared in both the CD4 and CD8 compartments, likely as a result of convergent recombination. Most clones expanded after primary vaccination were re-detected after the booster (96% of CD4 and approximately 85% of CD8), suggesting broad memory maintenance. The study included only a couple of donors, which limits how far the findings can be generalized. The secondary T-cell response was found to be weaker but faster than the primary response, with a peak reached on day 5 rather than on day 15.

From cysteine to phenylalanine, the CDR3 is 13 amino acids long. Solely the CDR3 DNA is kept, with 39 bases framed from the first base. V loses 2 bases, J loses 5 bases, and the germline ends lie 9 bases apart. This clonotype showed up just a few times. No much larger clone exists at a distance of one base, and base qualities are not known. Synthesis of TCR cDNA relied on 5'RACE template switching, a step that introduced a universal primer site along with unique molecular identifiers. cDNA synthesis was primed from both the TCR alpha and TCR beta constant segments. Library amplification involved two PCR steps, and the second step added sample barcodes and sequencing adapters. Sequencing of libraries was done on Illumina HiSeq 2500 (2x100 bp) or NovaSeq (2x150 bp). On the authors' methods: MIGEC was used to demultiplex reads and collapse the reads into UMI consensus sequences, and MiXCR was used for V(D)J alignment. Vaccine-responding clonotypes were defined with edgeR using replicate PBMC samples, requiring FDR below 0.01 and a log2 fold change above 5 up to day 15. Each bulk clonotype received a CD4 or CD8 identity based on whether the sequenced CD4 or CD8 repertoire contained that clonotype at higher abundance. NS4B-specific clonotypes were defined as those at least 10-fold enriched in dextramer-positive over dextramer-negative fractions; CD4-biased clonotypes were excluded. TCRdb reworked the public reads: Q25 trimming with fastp, MiXCR clone assembly, productive beta chains retained. Rows with a matching CDR3 protein are joined into one entry that keeps the most common DNA and genes. The V and J calls and clone size are TCRdb's, not the authors'. Present in this sample are about 85,000 distinct CDR3 sequences, about an eighth of which were seen just once. The ten largest make up 20% to 25% of the sample.

The chain links TRBV12-3 or TRBV12-4 with TRBJ1-2; a confident D gene designation cannot be given. The sequencing used CD8+ T cells not binding an NS4B(214-222) dextramer, sorted from PBMCs, collected about 20 days after the first yellow fever vaccination. The sample's cell subset or site label is to be understood as: NS4B epitope dextramer-negative CD8 T cells. This clonotype originated in a man between 18 and 29 years old who received the YFV17D yellow fever vaccine. The base sequence is TGTGCCAGCAGTTTAAGTAACGGATATGGCTACACCTTC. This yields the protein CASSLSNGYGYTF.